The 32 T cell receptor beta chains below were found in one sample sequenced in a study of shared clonotypes between healthy human individuals. The table came from immunoSEQ multiplex PCR; TCRdb's copy has only in-frame clones and leaves some out. The sample includes about 710,000 clones, 73% of them seen just once. Material for sequencing was memory CD4+ T cells sorted from blood. Subset here: CD45RA-negative fraction. The receptors derive from a woman aged 30 to 39 in good health.

The chain uses TRBV18 and TRBJ1-5; D unresolved. The V end was cut by 6 bases, the J end by 7 bases, with 19 bases between. Germline V lookup: CDR1 KGHSH, CDR2 LQKENI. The CDR3 is made up of 15 amino acids. The CDR3 region is CASSPMAGLEQPQHF. CDR3 DNA sequence: TGTGCCAGCTCCCCCATGGCCGGGCTCGAGCAGCCCCAGCATTTT.

The chain joins TRBV2 to TRBJ2-1; the D gene is possibly TRBD2 (5 bases). This CDR3 has 14 amino acids. Trimming pared 5 bases from V and 3 bases from J, leaving 11 bases between. Per germline, CDR1 SNHLY and CDR2 FYNNEI. The CDR3 region has the DNA TGTGCCAGCAGTCCGTTAACTAGCTACAATGAGCAGTTCTTC. Protein sequence: CASSPLTSYNEQFF.

This clone was observed a few times. The J gene is TRBJ2-7, the V gene TRBV5-1; the D gene is possibly TRBD1 (6 bases). Trimming took off 5 bases at V and 0 bases at J, with 15 bases between the two ends. CDR3 size: 15 residues. Germline assignment: CDR1 SGHRS and CDR2 YFSETQ. The CDR3 region has the DNA TGCGCCAGCAGATCGGGACACCCAGGCTCCTACGAGCAGTACTTC. This codes for CASRSGHPGSYEQYF.

The rearrangement uses TRBV5-1 and TRBJ2-7; TRBD1 agrees at 8 bases. V lost 0 bases and J lost 3; bases outside the gene matches: 8. Germline V gives CDR1 SGHRS, CDR2 YFSETQ. The CDR3 covers 16 residues. The CDR3 is CASSLGFQGANYEQYF. CDR3 in DNA: TGCGCCAGCAGCTTGGGTTTTCAGGGGGCGAACTACGAGCAGTACTTC.

This chain uses TRBV27 with TRBJ2-2, with 9 bases that match TRBD2. Germline CDR1 MNHEY, CDR2 SMNVEV (reference sequence). V gave up 7 bases and J gave up 3 bases; unmatched junction bases: 12. The CDR3 totals 17 residues. The CDR3 spells CASNPGLALGYTGELFF. The DNA for the CDR3 is TGTGCCAGCAACCCGGGACTAGCTTTGGGCTACACCGGGGAGCTGTTTTTT.

The chain is built from TRBV7-9 and TRBJ2-2, with 9 positions matching TRBD2. V lost 3 bases to trimming and J lost 4 bases; unmatched junction nucleotides: 6. The CDR3 contains 16 residues. The germline gives CDR1 SEHNR, CDR2 FQNEAQ (reference sequence). The CDR3 reads CASSFSAGGGTGELFF. CDR3 nucleotide sequence: TGTGCCAGCAGCTTTTCCGCGGGAGGGGGCACCGGGGAGCTGTTTTTT.

This chain links TRBV12-1 with TRBJ1-1; no check of the table's D call, TRBD1, against the DNA was made. TRBV12-1 is a pseudogene segment. The CDR3 consists of 15 residues. CDR3 in amino acids: CASSGDSALGAEAFF. The CDR3 DNA sequence: TGTGCCAGCAGTGGTGACAGTGCCCTCGGCGCTGAAGCTTTCTTT.

The rearrangement links TRBV6-6 to TRBJ2-7, with TRBD2 matching 10 bases. V shed 2 bases, J shed 5 bases, and the junction held 3 bases outside the gene matches. Germline assignment: CDR1 MNHNY and CDR2 SVGAGI (reference sequence). This CDR3 is built from 14 residues. The CDR3 DNA follows: TGTGCCAGCAGTTACCAGCGGGAGGGCAACGAGCAGTACTTC. Translation gives CASSYQREGNEQYF.

As regards this clone: The sample carries other DNA sequences with the same CDR3. J is TRBJ1-5 and V is TRBV5-1, with D perhaps TRBD1 (5 bases). This CDR3 has 15 amino acids. The germline V gene has CDR1 SGHRS and CDR2 YFSETQ. Trimming cost V 0 bases and J 3 bases, with 10 bases left between them. As DNA, the CDR3 is TGCGCCAGCAGCTTGGTGGCAGGGCCCAATCAGCCCCAGCATTTT. Amino acid sequence: CASSLVAGPNQPQHF.

J is TRBJ1-2 and V is TRBV4-2; 8 bases match TRBD1. V lost 5 bases, J lost 8 bases, and 7 bases stayed unmatched. This CDR3 is 13 amino acids long. The germline gives CDR1 LGHNA, CDR2 YNFKEQ. The CDR3 nucleotides read TGTGCCAGCAGCTATTCCACAGGGGGGGGCTACACCTTC. As protein: CASSYSTGGGYTF.

The V and J genes are TRBV6-6 and TRBJ2-7, with a tentative D call TRBD1 (5 bases). The length of the CDR3 is 14 residues. CDR1 is MNHNY and CDR2 is SVGAGI in the germline V gene (reference sequence). The V gene lost 3 bases and the J gene lost 1 base, with 10 bases spanning the gap. This chain's CDR3 is CASSYSDRSYEQYF. The DNA for the CDR3 is TGTGCCAGCAGTTATTCTGACAGATCCTACGAGCAGTACTTC.

The chain uses TRBV7-2 and TRBJ2-3; 7 bases line up with TRBD2. V shed 4 bases and J 5 bases; nucleotides not matched to a gene: 0. CDR1 SGHTA and CDR2 FQGNSA come from the germline V gene. The CDR3 is 12 residues long. The DNA of the CDR3 is TGTGCCAGCAGCTCTAGCGGAGATACGCAGTATTTT. Translating gives CASSSSGDTQYF. Supplemented by reference TRBV7-2 and TRBJ2-3, the full variable domain reads GAGVSQSPSNKVTEKGKDVELRCDPISGHTALYWYRQSLGQGLEFLIYFQGNSAPDKSGLPSDRFSAERTGGSVSTLTIQRTQQEDSAVYLCASSSSGDTQYFGPGTRLTVL.

The chain couples TRBV6-5 to TRBJ2-2, with TRBD1 identical over 10 bases. The ends lost 4 bases at V and 4 bases at J; junction bases unmatched: 6. The length of the CDR3 is 16 residues. The germline V gene encodes CDR1 MNHEY and CDR2 SVGAGI. The CDR3 DNA follows: TGTGCCAGCAGTTCCTCCTGGACAGGGGGCACCGGGGAGCTGTTTTTT. Translating it yields CASSSSWTGGTGELFF.

The V call is TRBV5-4, the J call TRBJ2-5; 7 positions agree with TRBD1. Germline V gene data show CDR1 as SGHNT and CDR2 as YYREEE (reference sequence). The CDR3 contains 13 residues. J lost 3 bases, V lost 6 bases, and 5 bases had no gene match. The chain's CDR3 is CASTGQDKETQYF. In DNA form, the CDR3 reads TGTGCCAGCACCGGACAGGATAAAGAGACCCAGTACTTC.

The chain combines TRBV19 with TRBJ1-2; TRBD1 is a possible D gene (5 bases). Trimming left V 5 bases short and J 2 bases short, with 15 bases between. Germline V gene data show CDR1 as LNHDA and CDR2 as SQIVND (reference sequence). The CDR3 covers 15 residues. The CDR3 loop is CASSPARGTNYGYTF. CDR3 bases: TGTGCCAGTAGTCCAGCCCGGGGGACCAACTATGGCTACACCTTC.

This clone was counted a single time. The gene calls are TRBV11-2 and TRBJ2-5; D not certain. The CDR3 consists of 13 residues. Germline CDR1 SGHAT, CDR2 FQNNGV. V dropped 5 bases and J dropped 7 bases, with 14 bases sitting between them. The CDR3 spells CASSQYKLGTQYF. CDR3 DNA sequence: TGTGCCAGCAGCCAATATAAGCTTGGGACCCAGTACTTC.

This clone was seen only a few times. V is TRBV18 and J is TRBJ1-5, with 11 bases identical to TRBD1. The germline V gene encodes CDR1 KGHSH and CDR2 LQKENI. The CDR3 consists of 15 residues. The J segment lost 6 bases and the V segment lost 6 bases, leaving 7 bases of the junction unmatched. This CDR3 reads CASSPGTGGTQPQHF. CDR3 DNA: TGTGCCAGCTCCCCCGGGACAGGGGGAACTCAGCCCCAGCATTTT. The whole variable domain, filled in from reference TRBV18 and TRBJ1-5, reads NAGVMQNPRHLVRRRGQEARLRCSPMKGHSHVYWYRQLPEEGLKFMVYLQKENIIDESGMPKERFSAEFPKEGPSILRIQQVVRGDSAAYFCASSPGTGGTQPQHFGDGTRLSIL.

V is TRBV2 and J is TRBJ2-5; a possible D gene is TRBD2 (5 bases). Trimming removed 7 bases from V and 5 bases from J, with 11 bases in between. CDR1 and CDR2 from the germline V gene are SNHLY and FYNNEI. The CDR3 totals 12 residues. The CDR3 reads CASITGWETQYF. The CDR3 DNA reads as TGTGCCAGCATCACGGGATGGGAGACCCAGTACTTC.

This chain uses TRBV11-2 with TRBJ2-3; D might be TRBD2 (5 bases). Trimming shortened V by 3 bases and J by 1 base, and 14 bases separated the two germline ends. CDR1 and CDR2 from the germline V gene are SGHAT and FQNNGV. The CDR3 spans 16 residues. CDR3 residues: CASSFKLGAGTDTQYF. CDR3 DNA sequence: TGTGCCAGCAGCTTCAAACTAGGTGCCGGCACAGATACGCAGTATTTT.

The genes are TRBV2 and TRBJ2-6; TRBD2 might be the D (5 bases). V was pared by 2 bases and J by 0 bases, with 17 bases between. Looked up from germline, CDR1 is SNHLY and CDR2 is FYNNEI. CDR3 length equals 19 residues. The CDR3 DNA follows: TGTGCCAGCAGTGAACAGAGGGCAGGAACATTCTCTGGGGCCAACGTCCTGACTTTC. Translated, it gives CASSEQRAGTFSGANVLTF.

This clone has a handful of counts. This chain connects TRBV5-4 to TRBJ2-7; D is unclear. The CDR3 consists of 13 residues. CDR1 is SGHNT and CDR2 is YYREEE in the germline V gene (reference sequence). V was clipped by 5 bases and J by 0 bases, with 9 bases between them. CDR3 sequence (DNA): TGTGCCAGCAGAGGAGACATCTCCTACGAGCAGTACTTC. Translated: CASRGDISYEQYF.

This clone appeared once. The chain has TRBV7-9 and TRBJ2-7; D is possibly TRBD2 (6 bases). Germline-derived CDR1 and CDR2 are SEHNR and FQNEAQ (reference sequence). The CDR3 length is 15 residues. The V gene lost 5 bases and the J gene lost 4 bases, with 18 bases spanning the gap. Written as DNA, the CDR3 is TGTGCCAGCAGCACGAGTCGGGGGAGGTTTTACGAGCAGTACTTC. It specifies CASSTSRGRFYEQYF. Full variable domain (rest looked up from reference TRBV7-9 and TRBJ2-7): DTGVSQNPRHKITKRGQNVTFRCDPISEHNRLYWYRQTLGQGPEFLTYFQNEAQLEKSRLLSDRFSAERPKGSFSTLEIQRTEQGDSAMYLCASSTSRGRFYEQYFGPGTRLTVT.

The CDR3 is CASSLGQAGGYGYTF. CDR3 nucleotide sequence: TGTGCCAGCAGCTTAGGGCAGGCTGGGGGCTATGGCTACACCTTC. The rearrangement uses TRBV7-8 and TRBJ1-2; possibly TRBD1 for D (5 bases). CDR3 size: 15 residues. The germline V gene encodes CDR1 SGHVS and CDR2 FQNEAQ. V gave up 1 base and J gave up 4 bases, with 13 bases separating them.

A few counts support this clone. This same CDR3 is encoded by further DNA sequences in the sample. The J gene is TRBJ2-7, the V gene TRBV18, with a possible D match to TRBD2 (5 bases). In germline, CDR1 is KGHSH, CDR2 LQKENI. V lost 2 bases and J 5 bases, leaving 7 bases between the germline ends. The CDR3 totals 12 residues. The CDR3 nucleotides read TGTGCCAGCTCACCAACCGGGGACGAGCAGTACTTC. Encoded protein: CASSPTGDEQYF.

V and J are TRBV7-9 and TRBJ2-1; 9 bases align to TRBD2. The V gene's germline CDR1 is SEHNR and CDR2 FQNEAQ (reference sequence). The junction had 6 bases not matched to a gene; V was cut back by 8 bases and J by 7 bases. The CDR3 covers 13 residues. Here the CDR3 reads CASSAGGRNEQFF. As DNA, the CDR3 is TGTGCCAGCTCAGCGGGAGGTAGGAATGAGCAGTTCTTC.

V and J are TRBV6-4 and TRBJ2-7; possible D gene TRBD1, 6 bases. Trimming removed 2 bases at V and 4 bases at J, with 36 bases between. The CDR3 is 22 residues long. CDR1 and CDR2 from the germline V gene are MRHNA and SNTAGT. The DNA of the CDR3 is TGTGCCAGCAGTGACCCCGGCGACAGGACCGTACCCTCCTCCGACAACAAATACGAGCAGTACTTC. It translates to CASSDPGDRTVPSSDNKYEQYF.

CDR3 nucleotides: TGTGCCAGCAGAGCTGAGGGGGTCTATGGCTACACCTTC. This translates into CASRAEGVYGYTF. This rearrangement joins TRBV6-5 to TRBJ1-2, with D perhaps matching TRBD1 (6 bases). The germline V gene has CDR1 MNHEY and CDR2 SVGAGI. This CDR3 is built from 13 residues. The V and J ends lost 6 bases and 4 bases respectively, with 12 bases between them.

This clone has more than one count but fewer than ten. The CDR3 loop reads CASSGTSRGYQQPQHF. For the CDR3, the DNA is TGTGCCAGTAGTGGAACCAGCCGGGGATACCAGCAGCCCCAGCATTTT. J is TRBJ1-5 and V is TRBV19; D ambiguous. In germline, CDR1 is LNHDA, CDR2 SQIVND (reference sequence). Trimming stripped 5 bases from V and 7 bases from J, with 21 bases between. The CDR3 contains 16 residues.

The gene calls are TRBV19 and TRBJ1-1; 9 bases align to TRBD1. V lost 3 bases to trimming and J lost 2 bases; unmatched junction nucleotides: 10. This CDR3 comprises 17 residues. Germline CDR1 LNHDA, CDR2 SQIVND (reference sequence). This CDR3 is CASSIPYRGRLNTEAFF. The CDR3 DNA sequence: TGTGCCAGTAGTATCCCTTACAGGGGGCGGTTAAACACTGAAGCTTTCTTT.

This clone has just a few counts. The chain is built from TRBV9 and TRBJ2-7; the match to TRBD2 covers 10 bases. Germline trimming cut 0 bases from V and 6 bases from J; bases unmatched to any gene: 0. Germline V CDR1 and CDR2: SGDLS, YYNGEE. This CDR3 has 13 residues. The CDR3 nucleotides read TGTGCCAGCAGCGTAGCTAGCGGGAGCGAGCAGTACTTC. This gives the protein CASSVASGSEQYF.

The CDR3 loop is CAWSGTLLEAFF. In nucleotides, the CDR3 is TGTGCCTGGAGCGGGACGCTGCTTGAAGCTTTCTTT. The J gene is TRBJ1-1, the V gene TRBV30; D might be TRBD1 (5 bases). The CDR3 is 12 residues long. V lost 3 bases, J lost 7 bases, and 12 bases lay in between. Germline V gene lookup returns CDR1 GTSNPN and CDR2 SVGIG (reference sequence). Complete variable domain (other parts from reference TRBV30 and TRBJ1-1): SQTIHQWPATLVQPVGSPLSLECTVEGTSNPNLYWYRQAAGRGLQLLFYSVGIGQISSEVPQNLSASRPQDRQFILSSKKLLLSDSGFYLCAWSGTLLEAFFGQGTRLTVV.

This sequence joins TRBV6-5 and TRBJ2-3; D might be TRBD2 (6 bases). The CDR3 covers 15 residues. With 6 bases removed from V and 5 bases from J, the gap between germline ends came to 18 bases. Germline V lookup: CDR1 MNHEY, CDR2 SVGAGI. The CDR3: CASRLGRAGKDTQYF. CDR3 nucleotide sequence: TGTGCCAGCAGACTCGGACGGGCGGGGAAAGATACGCAGTATTTT.